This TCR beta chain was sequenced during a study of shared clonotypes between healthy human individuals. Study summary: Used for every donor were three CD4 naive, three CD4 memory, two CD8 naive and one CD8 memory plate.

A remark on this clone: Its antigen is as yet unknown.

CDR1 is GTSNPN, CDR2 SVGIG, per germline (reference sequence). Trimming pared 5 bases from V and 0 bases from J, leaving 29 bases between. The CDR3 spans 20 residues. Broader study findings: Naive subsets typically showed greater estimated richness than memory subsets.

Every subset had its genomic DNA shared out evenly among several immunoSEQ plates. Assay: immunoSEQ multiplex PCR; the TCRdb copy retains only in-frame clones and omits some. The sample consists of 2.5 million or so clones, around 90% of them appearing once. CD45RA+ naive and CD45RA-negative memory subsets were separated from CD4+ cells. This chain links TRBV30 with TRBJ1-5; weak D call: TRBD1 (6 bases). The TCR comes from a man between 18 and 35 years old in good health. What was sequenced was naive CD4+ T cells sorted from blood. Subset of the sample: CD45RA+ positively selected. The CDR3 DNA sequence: TGTGCCTGGGCCGCAGGCCCGGGGGCCCATCCAACGGCTAGCAATCAGCCCCAGCATTTT. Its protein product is CAWAAGPGAHPTASNQPQHF.